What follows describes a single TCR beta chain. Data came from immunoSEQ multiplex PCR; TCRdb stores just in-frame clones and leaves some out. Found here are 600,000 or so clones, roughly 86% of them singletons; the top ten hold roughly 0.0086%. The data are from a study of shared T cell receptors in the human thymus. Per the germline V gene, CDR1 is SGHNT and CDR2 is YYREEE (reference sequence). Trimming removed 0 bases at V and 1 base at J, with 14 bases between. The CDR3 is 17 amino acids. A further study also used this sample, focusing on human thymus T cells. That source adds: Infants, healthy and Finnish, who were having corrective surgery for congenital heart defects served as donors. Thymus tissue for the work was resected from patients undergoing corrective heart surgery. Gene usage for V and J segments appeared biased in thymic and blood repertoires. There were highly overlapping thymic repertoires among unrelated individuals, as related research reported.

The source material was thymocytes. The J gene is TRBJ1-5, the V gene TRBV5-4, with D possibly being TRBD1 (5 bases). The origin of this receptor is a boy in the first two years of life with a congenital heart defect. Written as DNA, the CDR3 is TGTGCCAGCAGCTTGGGCATAGGACATCGAAGCAATCAGCCCCAGCATTTT. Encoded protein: CASSLGIGHRSNQPQHF.